Presented here are 23 T cell receptor beta chains from one specimen sequenced in a study of vaccination and CD4 T cells after COVID-19. Treatment meaning: roughly nine-day PBMC culture with coronavirus spike peptide pools or control peptides (ViraFEST assay). The unexposed donor provided CD4+ T cells, which were taken before the COVID-19 pandemic (2011-2018). Sequenced with the Oncomine TCR Beta short-read assay was DNA taken from cultured CD4+ T cells. Genomic DNA from cultured CD4+ T cells was extracted. Using its own MiXCR run on the PCR reads, TCRdb lists one record per CDR3 protein. This sample yields several thousand distinct CDR3 sequences, of which approximately 40% are seen a single time; 26% belongs to the top ten. These TCRs' antigens remain unknown. Material: CD4+ T cells from blood, cultured in vitro. These receptors were taken from a human donor in good health.

V is TRBV27 and J is TRBJ2-2; D not certain. Germline CDR1 reads MNHEY; CDR2 reads SMNVEV (reference sequence). The V end lost 5 bases, the J end lost 4 bases, and 11 bases lay between the germline ends. The CDR3 length is 14 residues. In nucleotides, the CDR3 is TGTGCCAGCAGTCCCCGGGTCTTCACCGGGGAGCTGTTTTTT. Translated, it gives CASSPRVFTGELFF.

This clonotype was seen only a few times. V is TRBV6-1 and J is TRBJ2-4; the D gene is possibly TRBD2 (5 bases). Between the trimmed V and J ends, which lost 2 bases and 0 bases, there was a span of 20 bases. CDR1 and CDR2 (germline): MNHNS, SASEGT. The CDR3 totals 19 residues. This CDR3 reads CASSEWIWAVGIAKNIQYF. The CDR3 DNA reads TGTGCCAGCAGTGAATGGATTTGGGCAGTCGGGATAGCCAAAAACATTCAGTACTTC.

This chain joins TRBV7-9 and TRBJ1-2; D might be TRBD1 (5 bases). The CDR3 has 14 residues. Trimming took off 0 bases at V and 8 bases at J, with 13 bases between the two ends. Germline V lookup: CDR1 SEHNR, CDR2 FQNEAQ (reference sequence). The CDR3 nucleotides are TGTGCCAGCAGCTTAGCCGGGGGATTTAGGGGCTACACCTTC. It codes for CASSLAGGFRGYTF.

The chain carries TRBV20-1 and TRBJ2-7, with 7 nucleotides matching TRBD1. Germline trimming cut 0 bases from V and 1 base from J; bases unmatched to any gene: 6. CDR1 and CDR2 (germline): DFQATT, SNEGSKA (reference sequence). This CDR3 has 15 residues. This CDR3 is CSARDPVDRSYEQYF. For the CDR3, the DNA is TGCAGTGCTAGAGATCCTGTGGACAGGTCCTACGAGCAGTACTTC.

The chain uses TRBV7-2 and TRBJ2-3; 7 nucleotides match TRBD2. V shed 5 bases and J 2 bases; nucleotides not matched to a gene: 16. CDR3 length: 18 residues. Germline lookup yields CDR1 SGHTA and CDR2 FQGNSA. The CDR3, as DNA: TGTGCCAGCAGCCGAAGGGCGGCTAGCGGTGGGGCCACAGATACGCAGTATTTT. This encodes CASSRRAASGGATDTQYF.

This clonotype was observed a few times. J is TRBJ1-1 and V is TRBV20-1; D gene unclear. V lost 1 base, J lost 6 bases, and 15 bases lay in between. This CDR3 has 14 amino acids. Germline V gene sequence: CDR1 DFQATT, CDR2 SNEGSKA (reference sequence). The CDR3 protein is CSARAGEGLSEAFF. As DNA, the CDR3 is TGCAGTGCTAGAGCAGGAGAAGGTTTGTCTGAAGCTTTCTTT.

The chain is built from TRBV7-9 and TRBJ2-3, with 9 bases lining up with TRBD1. The junction had 24 bases not matched to a gene; V was cut back by 5 bases and J by 0 bases. The CDR3 spans 22 residues. Germline V gene sequence: CDR1 SEHNR, CDR2 FQNEAQ (reference sequence). CDR3 DNA: TGTGCCAGCAGCGGACCGGGACAGGGTAGCGGTAGCGCGAGGCCTAGCACAGATACGCAGTATTTT. Its translation: CASSGPGQGSGSARPSTDTQYF.

This clonotype appeared a few times. The CDR3 coding sequence is TGTGCCATCACTCCGAATAGCGGGAGTGCCTACGAGCAGTACTTC. It is translated as CAITPNSGSAYEQYF. This chain uses TRBV10-3 with TRBJ2-7; TRBD2 agrees at 9 bases. The CDR3 is 15 residues long. The germline CDR1 and CDR2 sequences are ENHRY and SYGVKD. Trimming removed 7 bases from V and 2 bases from J; junction bases left unmatched: 9.

The V and J genes are TRBV5-4 and TRBJ2-5; TRBD2 matches 7 bases. Germline V gene lookup returns CDR1 SGHNT and CDR2 YYREEE (reference sequence). J gave up 0 bases and V 4 bases, and 6 bases lay outside the gene matches. The CDR3 extends over 15 amino acids. The CDR3 nucleotides read TGTGCCAGCAGCCGGTCTAGCGGACACCAAGAGACCCAGTACTTC. It yields the protein CASSRSSGHQETQYF.

J is TRBJ2-2 and V is TRBV6-2 or TRBV6-3; 7 nucleotides match TRBD1. Germline loops: CDR1 MNHEY, CDR2 SVGEGT. J gave up 2 bases and V 5 bases, and 5 bases lay outside the gene matches. The CDR3 spans 15 residues. The CDR3 is CASSRGLFNTGELFF. As DNA, the CDR3 is TGTGCCAGCAGTAGGGGGCTGTTTAACACCGGGGAGCTGTTTTTT.

J is TRBJ2-1 and V is TRBV20-1; 10 bases map to TRBD2. V shed 1 base and J 4 bases; nucleotides not matched to a gene: 13. This CDR3 has 18 residues. Germline CDR1 and CDR2: DFQATT and SNEGSKA (reference sequence). CDR3 protein: CSARVQKGSSGSYNEQFF. The CDR3, as DNA: TGCAGTGCTAGAGTTCAGAAGGGCTCTAGCGGGAGTTACAATGAGCAGTTCTTC.

This clonotype was seen only a few times. This chain joins TRBV6-2 or TRBV6-3 and TRBJ2-7, with a weak D call TRBD2 (6 bases). Trimming took 6 bases from V and 3 from J, leaving 18 bases between them. The CDR3 loop spans 15 amino acids. Germline CDR1 is MNHEY and CDR2 is SVGEGT. CDR3 sequence: CASSPTGEASYEQYF. CDR3 bases: TGTGCCAGCAGCCCTACTGGGGAGGCGAGCTACGAGCAGTACTTC.

The chain links TRBV29-1 to TRBJ2-2; 12 nucleotides agree with TRBD1. The CDR3 has 15 amino acids. Unmatched junction bases numbered 8, after V lost 8 bases and J lost 4 bases. Germline CDR1 reads SQVTM; CDR2 reads ANQGSEA. The CDR3 DNA reads TGCAGCTGCACCGGGACAGGGGGCTTCACCGGGGAGCTGTTTTTT. Protein product: CSCTGTGGFTGELFF.

This clonotype came up a few times. CDR3 protein: CASSRGQGTSGANVLTF. The CDR3 DNA follows: TGTGCCAGCAGCCGGGGACAGGGGACCTCTGGGGCCAACGTCCTGACTTTC. The V and J genes are TRBV7-6 and TRBJ2-6, with 10 bases fitting TRBD1. J gave up 0 bases and V 5 bases, and 4 bases lay outside the gene matches. Germline CDR1 SGHVS, CDR2 FNYEAQ. This CDR3 has 17 residues.

The chain combines TRBV27 with TRBJ2-3, with 10 bases identical to TRBD2. V was clipped by 2 bases and J by 3 bases; unmatched bases: 8. Germline assignment: CDR1 MNHEY and CDR2 SMNVEV (reference sequence). The CDR3 totals 17 residues. The chain's CDR3 is CASSLIPLAGWTDTQYF. The CDR3 DNA follows: TGTGCCAGCAGTTTAATCCCACTAGCGGGGTGGACAGATACGCAGTATTTT.

The rearrangement joins TRBV5-1 to TRBJ1-2; D may be TRBD1 (5 bases). V lost 3 bases and J lost 2, with 11 bases in between. The germline V gene encodes CDR1 SGHRS and CDR2 YFSETQ. The CDR3 loop spans 14 amino acids. DNA of the CDR3: TGCGCCAGCAGCTCCTCTGGGGGGAACTATGGCTACACCTTC. As protein: CASSSSGGNYGYTF. Using reference TRBV5-1 and TRBJ1-2 for the parts outside the CDR3, the full variable domain is KAGVTQTPRYLIKTRGQQVTLSCSPISGHRSVSWYQQTPGQGLQFLFEYFSETQRNKGNFPGRFSGRQFSNSRSEMNVSTLELGDSALYLCASSSSGGNYGYTFGSGTRLTVV.

The chain carries TRBV6-1 and TRBJ1-5, with D possibly matching TRBD1 (5 bases). V lost 7 bases, J lost 10 bases, and 17 bases lay in between. The CDR3 is 13 amino acids. Germline V lookup: CDR1 MNHNS, CDR2 SASEGT. CDR3 in DNA: TGTGCCAGCAACCGAAGTTTCCAGGGACCCCAGCATTTT. This codes for CASNRSFQGPQHF.

V is TRBV5-4 and J is TRBJ2-2; TRBD1 is a possible D gene (6 bases). The CDR3 spans 15 residues. Per the germline V gene, CDR1 is SGHNT and CDR2 is YYREEE (reference sequence). The germline V and J ends were trimmed by 4 bases and 1 base, with 11 bases remaining between them. CDR3 residues: CASSAPTGNTGELFF. CDR3 in DNA: TGTGCCAGCAGCGCCCCGACAGGGAACACCGGGGAGCTGTTTTTT.

This sequence joins TRBV10-3 and TRBJ2-2; TRBD1 matches at 10 bases. J was trimmed by 0 bases and V by 10 bases; bases with no gene match: 11. CDR3 length equals 17 residues. CDR1 ENHRY and CDR2 SYGVKD come from the germline V gene. This chain's CDR3 is CATTLLGTGANTGELFF. Written as DNA, the CDR3 is TGTGCCACCACACTACTCGGGACAGGGGCGAACACCGGGGAGCTGTTTTTT.

This chain uses TRBV6-1 with TRBJ1-6, with D hard to call. The CDR3 contains 11 residues. V was pared by 6 bases and J by 7 bases, with 4 bases between. Germline V gives CDR1 MNHNS, CDR2 SASEGT. This chain's CDR3 is CASRENSPLHF. In nucleotides, the CDR3 is TGTGCCAGCAGGGAAAATTCACCCCTCCACTTT.

The chain employs TRBV6-2 or TRBV6-3 and TRBJ2-5; D ambiguous. The V and J ends lost 6 bases and 1 base respectively, with 12 bases between them. The CDR3 runs 14 residues. The germline V gene has CDR1 MNHEY and CDR2 SVGEGT. CDR3: CASSLTLIQETQYF. The CDR3 DNA reads TGTGCCAGCAGCCTAACTCTCATCCAAGAGACCCAGTACTTC.

V and J are TRBV12-3 or TRBV12-4 and TRBJ2-3; D gene ambiguous. Trimming cost V 3 bases and J 5 bases, with 9 bases left between them. This CDR3 spans 13 amino acids. The CDR3 loop reads CASSFGTLDTQYF. CDR3 nucleotide sequence: TGTGCCAGCAGTTTTGGCACCCTAGATACGCAGTATTTT.

The chain carries TRBV5-6 and TRBJ1-1; 10 positions agree with TRBD1. The CDR3 is 15 amino acids. Germline V gene sequence: CDR1 SGHDT, CDR2 YYEEEE. With V trimmed by 4 bases and J by 5 bases, 8 bases remained unmatched. The chain's CDR3 is CASSETGGVRTEAFF. The CDR3 bases are TGTGCCAGCAGCGAGACAGGGGGCGTTAGAACTGAAGCTTTCTTT. Variable domain in full (rest from reference TRBV5-6 and TRBJ1-1): DAGVTQSPTHLIKTRGQQVTLRCSPKSGHDTVSWYQQALGQGPQFIFQYYEEEERQRGNFPDRFSGHQFPNYSSELNVNALLLGDSALYLCASSETGGVRTEAFFGQGTRLTVV.